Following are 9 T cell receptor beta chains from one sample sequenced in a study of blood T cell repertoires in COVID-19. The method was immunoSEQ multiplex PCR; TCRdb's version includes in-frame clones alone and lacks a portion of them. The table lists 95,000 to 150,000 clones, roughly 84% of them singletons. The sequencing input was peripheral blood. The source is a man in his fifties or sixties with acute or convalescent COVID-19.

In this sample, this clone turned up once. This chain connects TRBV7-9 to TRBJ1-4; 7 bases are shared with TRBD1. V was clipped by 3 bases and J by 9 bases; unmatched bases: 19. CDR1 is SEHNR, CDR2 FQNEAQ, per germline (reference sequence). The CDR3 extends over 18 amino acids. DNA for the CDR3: TGTGCCAGCAGCTTCATCACAGGGGACTTGACAGCGGTCAAAAAACTGTTTTTT. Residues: CASSFITGDLTAVKKLFF.

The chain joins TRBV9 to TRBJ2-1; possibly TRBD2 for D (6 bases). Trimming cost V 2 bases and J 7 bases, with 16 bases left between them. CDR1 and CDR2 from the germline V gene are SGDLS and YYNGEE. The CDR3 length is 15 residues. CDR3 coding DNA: TGTGCCAGCAGCGTCGCCCCCCGGAGGGAAAATGAGCAGTTCTTC. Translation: CASSVAPRRENEQFF.

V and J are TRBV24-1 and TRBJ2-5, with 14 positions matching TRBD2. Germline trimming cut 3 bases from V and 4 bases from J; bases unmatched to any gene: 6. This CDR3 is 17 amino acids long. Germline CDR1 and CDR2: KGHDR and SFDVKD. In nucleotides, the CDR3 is TGTGCCACCAGTGATAAAGGACTAGCGGGAGGAAGAGAGACCCAGTACTTC. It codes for CATSDKGLAGGRETQYF.

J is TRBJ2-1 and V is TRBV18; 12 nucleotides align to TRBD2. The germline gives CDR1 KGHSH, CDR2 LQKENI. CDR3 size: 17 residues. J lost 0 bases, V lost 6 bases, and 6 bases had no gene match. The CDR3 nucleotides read TGTGCCAGCTCCCGTTGGACTAGCGGGAACTCCTACAATGAGCAGTTCTTC. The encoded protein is CASSRWTSGNSYNEQFF.

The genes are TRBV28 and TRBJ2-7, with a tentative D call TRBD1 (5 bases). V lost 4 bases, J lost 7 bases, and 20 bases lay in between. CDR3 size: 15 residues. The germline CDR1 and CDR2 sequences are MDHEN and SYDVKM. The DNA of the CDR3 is TGTGCCAGCAGTTCCCCCGGTTTAGGGGCTTGGGAGCAGTACTTC. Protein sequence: CASSSPGLGAWEQYF.

In DNA, the CDR3 is TGTGCCACCAGTGATGTCACGGGACAGGGAACCTACGAGCAGTACTTC. This codes for CATSDVTGQGTYEQYF. The rearrangement joins TRBV24-1 to TRBJ2-7, with 9 bases lining up with TRBD1. The CDR3 runs 16 residues. Per the germline V gene, CDR1 is KGHDR and CDR2 is SFDVKD. V shed 3 bases, J shed 2 bases, and the junction held 7 bases outside the gene matches.

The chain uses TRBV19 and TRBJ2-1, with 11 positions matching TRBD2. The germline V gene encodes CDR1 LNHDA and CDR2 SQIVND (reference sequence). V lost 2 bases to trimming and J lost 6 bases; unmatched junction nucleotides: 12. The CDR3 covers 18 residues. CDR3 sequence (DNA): TGTGCCAGTAGTATACGAACCGGACTAGCGGGCCCCTCCAATGAGCAGTTCTTC. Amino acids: CASSIRTGLAGPSNEQFF.

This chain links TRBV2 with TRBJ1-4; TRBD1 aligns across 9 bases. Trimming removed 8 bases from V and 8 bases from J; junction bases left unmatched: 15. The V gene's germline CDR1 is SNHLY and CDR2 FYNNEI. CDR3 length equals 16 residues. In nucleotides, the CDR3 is TGTGCCAGCCGGGACAGGGCAAACACCGTGAGGGAAAAACTGTTTTTT. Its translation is CASRDRANTVREKLFF.

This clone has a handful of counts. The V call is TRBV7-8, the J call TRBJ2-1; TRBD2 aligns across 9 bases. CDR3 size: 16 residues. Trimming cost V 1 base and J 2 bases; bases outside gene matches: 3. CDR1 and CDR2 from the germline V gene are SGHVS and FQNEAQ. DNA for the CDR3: TGTGCCAGCAGCTTAGAAGCTAGCGGGACCTACAATGAGCAGTTCTTC. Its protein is CASSLEASGTYNEQFF.